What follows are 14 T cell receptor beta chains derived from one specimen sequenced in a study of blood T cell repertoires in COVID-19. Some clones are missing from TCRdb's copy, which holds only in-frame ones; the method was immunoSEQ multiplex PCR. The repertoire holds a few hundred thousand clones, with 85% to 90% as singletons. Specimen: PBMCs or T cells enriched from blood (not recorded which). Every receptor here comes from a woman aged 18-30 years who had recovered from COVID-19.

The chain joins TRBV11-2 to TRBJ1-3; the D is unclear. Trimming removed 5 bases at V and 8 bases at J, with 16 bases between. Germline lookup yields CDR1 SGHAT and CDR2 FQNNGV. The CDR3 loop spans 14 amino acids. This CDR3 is CASSARGGTDTIYF. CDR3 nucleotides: TGTGCCAGCAGCGCCCGAGGAGGCACGGACACCATATATTTT.

CDR3 loop: CASSQKSAGTYEQYF. DNA for the CDR3: TGTGCCAGCAGCCAAAAAAGCGCAGGGACCTACGAGCAGTACTTC. The chain couples TRBV3-1 (or the pseudogene TRBV3-2) to TRBJ2-7, with D maybe TRBD1 (5 bases). Per the germline V gene, CDR1 is LGHDT and CDR2 is YNNKEL (reference sequence). This CDR3 region has 15 residues. The V end was cut by 2 bases, the J end by 2 bases, with 13 bases between.

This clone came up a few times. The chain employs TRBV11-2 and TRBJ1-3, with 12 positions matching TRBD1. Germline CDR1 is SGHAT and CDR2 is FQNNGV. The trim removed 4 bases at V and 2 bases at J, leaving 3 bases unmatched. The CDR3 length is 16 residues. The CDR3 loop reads CASSWDRGLPGNTIYF. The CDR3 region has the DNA TGTGCCAGCAGCTGGGACAGGGGGCTTCCTGGAAACACCATATATTTT. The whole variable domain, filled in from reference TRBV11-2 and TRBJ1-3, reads EAGVAQSPRYKIIEKRQSVAFWCNPISGHATLYWYQQILGQGPKLLIQFQNNGVVDDSQLPKDRFSAERLKGVDSTLKIQPAKLEDSAVYLCASSWDRGLPGNTIYFGEGSWLTVV.

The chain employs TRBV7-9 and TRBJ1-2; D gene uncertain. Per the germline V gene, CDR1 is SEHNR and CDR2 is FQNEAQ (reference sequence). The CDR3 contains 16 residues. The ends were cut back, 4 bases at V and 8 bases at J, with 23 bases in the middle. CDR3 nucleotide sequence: TGTGCCAGCAGCTCCGGGATCGGCGTCTCGGGTGAGGGCTACACCTTC. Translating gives CASSSGIGVSGEGYTF.

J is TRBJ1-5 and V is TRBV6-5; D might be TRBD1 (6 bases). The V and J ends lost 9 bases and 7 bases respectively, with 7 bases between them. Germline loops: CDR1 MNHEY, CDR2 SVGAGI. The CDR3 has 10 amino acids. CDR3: CARRGQPQHF. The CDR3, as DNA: TGTGCCAGGAGGGGGCAGCCCCAGCATTTT.

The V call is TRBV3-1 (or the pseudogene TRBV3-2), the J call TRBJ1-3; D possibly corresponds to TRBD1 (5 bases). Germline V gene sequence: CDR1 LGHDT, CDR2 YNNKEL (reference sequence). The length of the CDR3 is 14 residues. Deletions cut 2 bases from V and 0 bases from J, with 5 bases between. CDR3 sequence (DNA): TGTGCCAGCAGCCAACAGGGCTCTGGAAACACCATATATTTT. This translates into CASSQQGSGNTIYF.

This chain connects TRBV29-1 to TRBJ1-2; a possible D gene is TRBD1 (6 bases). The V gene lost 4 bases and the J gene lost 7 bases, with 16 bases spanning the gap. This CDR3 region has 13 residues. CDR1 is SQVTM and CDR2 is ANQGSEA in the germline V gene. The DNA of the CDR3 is TGCAGCGTTGTAATTACAACAGGGATTGGCTACACCTTC. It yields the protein CSVVITTGIGYTF.

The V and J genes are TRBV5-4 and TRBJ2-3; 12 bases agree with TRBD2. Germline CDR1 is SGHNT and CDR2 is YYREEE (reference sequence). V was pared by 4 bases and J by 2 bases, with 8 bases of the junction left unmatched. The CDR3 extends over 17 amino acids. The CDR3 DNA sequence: TGTGCCAGCAGCATACGGACTAGCGGGGACCTCACAGATACGCAGTATTTT. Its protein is CASSIRTSGDLTDTQYF.

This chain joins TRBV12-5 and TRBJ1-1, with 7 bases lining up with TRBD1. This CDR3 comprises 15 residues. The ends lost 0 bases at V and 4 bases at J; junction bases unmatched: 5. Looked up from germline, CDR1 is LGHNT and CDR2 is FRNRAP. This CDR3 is CASGLVRTGTTEAFF. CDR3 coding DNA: TGTGCTAGTGGTTTGGTACGGACAGGAACCACTGAAGCTTTCTTT.

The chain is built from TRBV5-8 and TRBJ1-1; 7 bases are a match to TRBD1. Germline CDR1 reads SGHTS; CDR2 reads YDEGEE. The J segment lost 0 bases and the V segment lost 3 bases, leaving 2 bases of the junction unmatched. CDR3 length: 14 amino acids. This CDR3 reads CASSSDRVNTEAFF. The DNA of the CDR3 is TGTGCCAGCAGCTCAGACAGGGTGAACACTGAAGCTTTCTTT.

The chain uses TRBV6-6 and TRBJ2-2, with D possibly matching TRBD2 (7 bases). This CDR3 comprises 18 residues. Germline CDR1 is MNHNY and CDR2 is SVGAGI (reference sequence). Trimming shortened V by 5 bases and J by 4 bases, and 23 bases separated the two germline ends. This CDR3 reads CASSPRWRGPTGTGELFF. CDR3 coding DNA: TGTGCCAGCAGTCCCCGATGGCGGGGGCCTACCGGCACCGGGGAGCTGTTTTTT.

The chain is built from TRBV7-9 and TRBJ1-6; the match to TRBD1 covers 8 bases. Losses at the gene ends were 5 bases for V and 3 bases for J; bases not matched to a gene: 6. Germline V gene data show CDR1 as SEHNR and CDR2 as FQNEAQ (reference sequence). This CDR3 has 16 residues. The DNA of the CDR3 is TGTGCCAGCAGCCTCCACAGGGGGATCTATAATTCACCCCTCCACTTT. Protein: CASSLHRGIYNSPLHF.

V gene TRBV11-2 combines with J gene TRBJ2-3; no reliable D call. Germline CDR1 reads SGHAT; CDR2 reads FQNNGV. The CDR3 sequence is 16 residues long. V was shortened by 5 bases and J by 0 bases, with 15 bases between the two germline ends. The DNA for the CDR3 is TGTGCCAGCAGCCCGACGACTGAAACTAGCACAGATACGCAGTATTTT. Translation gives CASSPTTETSTDTQYF. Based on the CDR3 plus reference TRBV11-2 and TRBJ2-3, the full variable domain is EAGVAQSPRYKIIEKRQSVAFWCNPISGHATLYWYQQILGQGPKLLIQFQNNGVVDDSQLPKDRFSAERLKGVDSTLKIQPAKLEDSAVYLCASSPTTETSTDTQYFGPGTRLTVL.

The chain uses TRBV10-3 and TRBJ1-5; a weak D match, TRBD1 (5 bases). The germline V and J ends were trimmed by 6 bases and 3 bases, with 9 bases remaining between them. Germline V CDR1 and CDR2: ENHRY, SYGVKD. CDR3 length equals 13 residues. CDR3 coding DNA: TGTGCCATCAGCGGGGGAGCCAATCAGCCCCAGCATTTT. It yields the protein CAISGGANQPQHF.